Listed here are 20 T cell receptor beta chains from one sample, sequenced in a study of blood T cell repertoires in COVID-19. Profiling relied on immunoSEQ multiplex PCR, and the TCRdb table lists in-frame clones only, not all of them. The sample lists 42,000 or so clones; around 81% were seen once. Input material: peripheral blood. These receptor sequences come from a man in his forties or fifties with active or convalescent COVID-19.

V is TRBV5-1 and J is TRBJ2-5; weak D call: TRBD1 (6 bases). Germline CDR1 reads SGHRS; CDR2 reads YFSETQ. V gave up 4 bases and J gave up 4 bases, with 11 bases separating them. The CDR3 runs to 13 residues. The CDR3 DNA is TGCGCCAGCAGCATGGGACAATCAGAGACCCAGTACTTC. This sequence encodes CASSMGQSETQYF.

The chain carries TRBV11-3 and TRBJ2-1; 9 nucleotides align to TRBD2. CDR1 SGHNT and CDR2 YENEEA come from the germline V gene. Losses at the gene ends were 5 bases for V and 9 bases for J; bases not matched to a gene: 14. The CDR3 has 16 residues. In DNA form, the CDR3 reads TGTGCCAGCAGCCTCTTAGCGGGAGCTACCAACGGTGAGCAGTTCTTC. Translation gives CASSLLAGATNGEQFF. The whole variable domain, filled in from reference TRBV11-3 and TRBJ2-1, reads EAGVVQSPRYKIIEKKQPVAFWCNPISGHNTLYWYLQNLGQGPELLIRYENEEAVDDSQLPKDRFSAERLKGVDSTLKIQPAELGDSAVYLCASSLLAGATNGEQFFGPGTRLTVL.

The V call is TRBV24-1, the J call TRBJ2-7; the match to TRBD1 covers 10 bases. CDR1 KGHDR and CDR2 SFDVKD come from the germline V gene. The CDR3 covers 17 residues. V lost 1 base to trimming and J lost 2 bases; unmatched junction nucleotides: 7. CDR3 residues: CATSDLKGGTGAYEQYF. The CDR3 region has the DNA TGTGCCACCAGTGATTTAAAGGGCGGGACAGGGGCCTACGAGCAGTACTTC.

This clone was seen a handful of times. This chain connects TRBV7-3 to TRBJ1-2; 8 bases are shared with TRBD1. The CDR3 contains 15 residues. Germline CDR1 reads SGHTA; CDR2 reads FQGTGA. The V and J ends lost 5 bases and 3 bases, in that order; junction bases with no gene match: 8. In DNA form, the CDR3 reads TGTGCCAGCAGCCCTGGGGCAGGGGGCGACTATGGCTACACCTTC. It yields the protein CASSPGAGGDYGYTF. The variable domain in full, with the rest retrieved from reference TRBV7-3 and TRBJ1-2, is GAGVSQTPSNKVTEKGKYVELRCDPISGHTALYWYRQSLGQGPEFLIYFQGTGAADDSGLPNDRFFAVRPEGSVSTLKIQRTERGDSAVYLCASSPGAGGDYGYTFGSGTRLTVV.

This chain links TRBV7-3 with TRBJ1-6, with unresolved D. V lost 5 bases and J lost 6, with 8 bases in between. The CDR3 is 13 residues long. Per germline, CDR1 SGHTA and CDR2 FQGTGA. CDR3 in DNA: TGTGCCAGCAGCAAGGACTCTAATTCACCCCTCCACTTT. Translating gives CASSKDSNSPLHF.

A single count supports this clone. The chain joins TRBV5-5 to TRBJ2-7; 14 bases are a match to TRBD2. Germline V CDR1 and CDR2: SGHKS, YYEKEE (reference sequence). The J segment lost 2 bases and the V segment lost 4 bases, leaving 2 bases of the junction unmatched. The CDR3 is 15 residues long. The CDR3 bases are TGTGCCAGCAGCAGACTAGCGGGAGGGCCCTACGAGCAGTACTTC. As protein: CASSRLAGGPYEQYF.

This clone was seen more than once but under ten times. CDR3 protein: CASYLLSDTGELFF. The CDR3 nucleotides read TGCGCCAGCTATTTATTGTCGGACACCGGGGAGCTGTTTTTT. The V and J genes are TRBV5-1 and TRBJ2-2; D uncertain. CDR1 SGHRS and CDR2 YFSETQ come from the germline V gene. The CDR3 covers 14 residues. Trimming removed 7 bases at V and 3 bases at J, with 13 bases between. The full variable domain, in which reference TRBV5-1 and TRBJ2-2 provide the parts outside the CDR3, is KAGVTQTPRYLIKTRGQQVTLSCSPISGHRSVSWYQQTPGQGLQFLFEYFSETQRNKGNFPGRFSGRQFSNSRSEMNVSTLELGDSALYLCASYLLSDTGELFFGEGSRLTVL.

This sequence joins TRBV7-2 and TRBJ2-7; 7 bases map to TRBD1. The germline V gene has CDR1 SGHTA and CDR2 FQGNSA. Trimming cost V 5 bases and J 0 bases; bases outside gene matches: 7. This CDR3 contains 15 residues. The CDR3 nucleotides read TGTGCCAGCAGCCTCCGGGACAGAACCTCCTACGAGCAGTACTTC. It specifies CASSLRDRTSYEQYF.

This clone was observed a handful of times. The chain employs TRBV4-2 and TRBJ2-5; 7 nucleotides line up with TRBD1. This CDR3 is 13 amino acids long. Per the germline V gene, CDR1 is LGHNA and CDR2 is YNFKEQ. After removal of 4 bases from V and 7 bases from J, the junction contained 6 bases not matched to a gene. The CDR3 coding sequence is TGTGCCAGCAGCCCAGGGACAGAGCGGACCCAGTACTTC. Its protein is CASSPGTERTQYF.

The genes are TRBV4-1 and TRBJ2-1; 9 bases fit TRBD1. The CDR3 has 14 residues. Germline V lookup: CDR1 MGHRA, CDR2 YSYEKL. Trimming at V came to 4 bases and at J to 6 bases, leaving 4 bases not matched to a gene. CDR3: CASSPPTGGNEQFF. For the CDR3, the DNA is TGCGCCAGCAGCCCTCCGACAGGGGGCAATGAGCAGTTCTTC.

The chain uses TRBV11-3 and TRBJ2-7; D perhaps matches TRBD1 (5 bases). The CDR3 runs 13 residues. V was cut by 0 bases and J by 6 bases, with 9 bases left in between. Germline V gives CDR1 SGHNT, CDR2 YENEEA. CDR3 DNA: TGTGCCAGCAGCTTAGACCAGGGATCCGAGCAGTACTTC. This gives the protein CASSLDQGSEQYF.

The V gene is TRBV21-1, the J gene TRBJ2-6; the DNA was not used to check the table's D call, TRBD2. TRBV21-1 is deemed a pseudogene. This CDR3 contains 20 residues. The CDR3 bases are TGTGCCAGCAGCCTCAGACCGGGACTCATGTTTATTCCTGGGGCCAACGTCCTGACTTTC. Its translation is CASSLRPGLMFIPGANVLTF.

The gene calls are TRBV30 and TRBJ1-3, with D possibly being TRBD1 (5 bases). The CDR3 contains 12 residues. In germline, CDR1 is GTSNPN, CDR2 SVGIG (reference sequence). Trimming cost V 6 bases and J 2 bases, with 8 bases left between them. CDR3 amino acids: CACGHAGNTIYF. The CDR3 nucleotides are TGTGCCTGTGGACATGCTGGAAACACCATATATTTT.

The chain has TRBV30 and TRBJ1-1; 8 bases are a match to TRBD1. From germline, CDR1 is GTSNPN and CDR2 SVGIG (reference sequence). V lost 2 bases, J lost 4 bases, and 15 bases stayed unmatched. The CDR3 spans 17 residues. The CDR3: CAWSTITGGLSSTEAFF. The CDR3 bases are TGTGCCTGGAGTACCATTACAGGGGGGTTGTCGAGCACTGAAGCTTTCTTT.

This chain connects TRBV7-9 to TRBJ2-1, with 10 positions matching TRBD2. This CDR3 contains 18 residues. Germline CDR1 and CDR2: SEHNR and FQNEAQ (reference sequence). V lost 2 bases, J lost 3 bases, and 10 bases stayed unmatched. The CDR3, as DNA: TGTGCCAGCAGCTTAAAGGTTCGGCTAGCGGGGGTCTACAATGAGCAGTTCTTC. It codes for CASSLKVRLAGVYNEQFF. The full variable domain, in which reference TRBV7-9 and TRBJ2-1 provide the parts outside the CDR3, is DTGVSQNPRHKITKRGQNVTFRCDPISEHNRLYWYRQTLGQGPEFLTYFQNEAQLEKSRLLSDRFSAERPKGSFSTLEIQRTEQGDSAMYLCASSLKVRLAGVYNEQFFGPGTRLTVL.

This clone was detected only a few times. V gene TRBV13 combines with J gene TRBJ2-3; TRBD2 matches 7 bases. Germline V gene lookup returns CDR1 PRHDT and CDR2 FYEKMQ (reference sequence). The CDR3 runs 18 residues. The V gene end was trimmed by 4 bases and the J gene end by 0 bases; junction bases not matched to a gene: 13. The chain's CDR3 is CASSSRGLADASTDTQYF. The CDR3 DNA reads TGTGCCAGCAGCTCTAGGGGCCTAGCGGATGCTAGCACAGATACGCAGTATTTT. Together with reference TRBV13 and TRBJ2-3, the CDR3 gives the full variable domain: AAGVIQSPRHLIKEKRETATLKCYPIPRHDTVYWYQQGPGQDPQFLISFYEKMQSDKGSIPDRFSAQQFSDYHSELNMSSLELGDSALYFCASSSRGLADASTDTQYFGPGTRLTVL.

The chain joins TRBV12-3 or TRBV12-4 to TRBJ2-1; 7 nucleotides match TRBD1. The V segment lost 6 bases and the J segment 7 bases; nucleotides outside the gene matches: 6. The CDR3 runs 13 residues. The CDR3 spells CASSMDRSNEQFF. CDR3 sequence (DNA): TGTGCCAGCAGCATGGACAGGAGTAATGAGCAGTTCTTC.

This clone has more than one count but fewer than ten. Other nucleotide sequences in the sample specify the same CDR3. This rearrangement joins TRBV9 to TRBJ1-1; a weak D match, TRBD1 (5 bases). The V end was cut by 0 bases, the J end by 1 base, with 7 bases between. Germline V lookup: CDR1 SGDLS, CDR2 YYNGEE. CDR3 length equals 14 residues. In DNA, the CDR3 is TGTGCCAGCAGCGTAGGAACAGGGAACACTGAAGCTTTCTTT. Residues: CASSVGTGNTEAFF.

The chain combines TRBV30 with TRBJ2-1, with 9 bases that match TRBD2. The CDR3 is 13 amino acids. The germline gives CDR1 GTSNPN, CDR2 SVGIG (reference sequence). V shed 5 bases, J shed 5 bases, and the junction held 4 bases outside the gene matches. As DNA, the CDR3 is TGTGCCTGGGAGGGACTAGCTCACAATGAGCAGTTCTTC. It yields the protein CAWEGLAHNEQFF.

V and J are TRBV5-1 and TRBJ2-7; a weak D match, TRBD2 (5 bases). Germline values: CDR1 SGHRS, CDR2 YFSETQ. CDR3 length: 14 residues. With 0 bases removed from V and 2 bases from J, the gap between germline ends came to 9 bases. CDR3 in amino acids: CASSLEVGTYEQYF. In DNA form, the CDR3 reads TGCGCCAGCAGCTTGGAAGTCGGGACCTACGAGCAGTACTTC.